This passage covers 22 T cell receptor beta chains from one sample sequenced in a study of shared clonotypes between healthy human individuals. The assay was immunoSEQ multiplex PCR, and TCRdb's table has in-frame clones only and misses some. The sample records hundreds of thousands of clones, about three quarters being singletons. The sample taken for sequencing was memory CD4+ T cells sorted from blood. The subset was: CD45RA-negative fraction. The receptors shown here come from a woman younger than 45 in good health.

The rearrangement uses TRBV10-3 and TRBJ2-1; D is undetermined. The germline CDR1 and CDR2 sequences are ENHRY and SYGVKD. Trimming took off 2 bases at V and 5 bases at J, with 7 bases between the two ends. The CDR3 is 13 residues long. The CDR3 region has the DNA TGTGCCATCAGTGAGAATGACGACAATGAGCAGTTCTTC. Its translation: CAISENDDNEQFF.

This sequence joins TRBV4-1 and TRBJ1-1; D is perhaps TRBD1 (5 bases). The CDR3 is 14 amino acids. The germline gives CDR1 MGHRA, CDR2 YSYEKL. Between the trimmed V and J ends, which lost 3 bases and 0 bases, there was a span of 8 bases. This CDR3 is CASSHDRVNTEAFF. The CDR3 DNA reads as TGCGCCAGCAGCCACGACAGAGTGAACACTGAAGCTTTCTTT.

This clone occurred a few times. The same CDR3 is also encoded by other DNA sequences in this sample. The V call is TRBV29-1, the J call TRBJ2-7; D is tentatively TRBD1 or TRBD2 (5 bases each). Per germline, CDR1 SQVTM and CDR2 ANQGSEA. The length of the CDR3 is 11 residues. V lost 4 bases to trimming and J lost 5 bases, with 9 bases between them. The CDR3 spells CSVGGDHEQYF. The CDR3 DNA reads TGCAGCGTTGGAGGGGACCACGAGCAGTACTTC.

This clone has at least ten counts. The chain has TRBV11-2 and TRBJ1-5, with D tentatively TRBD1 (5 bases). Trimming cost V 3 bases and J 2 bases, with 11 bases left between them. There are 15 residues in the CDR3. The germline V gene has CDR1 SGHAT and CDR2 FQNNGV. CDR3 loop: CASSLGEVGNQPQHF. The CDR3 DNA reads TGTGCCAGCAGCTTGGGGGAAGTTGGCAATCAGCCCCAGCATTTT. The full variable domain, its missing parts supplied by reference TRBV11-2 and TRBJ1-5, is EAGVAQSPRYKIIEKRQSVAFWCNPISGHATLYWYQQILGQGPKLLIQFQNNGVVDDSQLPKDRFSAERLKGVDSTLKIQPAKLEDSAVYLCASSLGEVGNQPQHFGDGTRLSIL.

The chain combines TRBV5-5 with TRBJ2-7, with D hard to call. V lost 3 bases and J 4 bases, leaving 8 bases between the germline ends. CDR1 and CDR2 (germline): SGHKS, YYEKEE (reference sequence). The CDR3 consists of 12 residues. CDR3 nucleotide sequence: TGTGCCAGCAGCTCAGACGGATACGAGCAGTACTTC. Encoded protein: CASSSDGYEQYF.

J is TRBJ2-1 and V is TRBV5-1, with D unresolved. Trimming left V 0 bases short and J 3 bases short, with 10 bases between. This CDR3 contains 15 residues. Germline V gene data show CDR1 as SGHRS and CDR2 as YFSETQ. This chain's CDR3 is CASSLASPSYNEQFF. The CDR3 DNA reads as TGCGCCAGCAGCTTGGCCTCCCCTAGCTACAATGAGCAGTTCTTC. Based on the CDR3 plus reference TRBV5-1 and TRBJ2-1, the full variable domain is KAGVTQTPRYLIKTRGQQVTLSCSPISGHRSVSWYQQTPGQGLQFLFEYFSETQRNKGNFPGRFSGRQFSNSRSEMNVSTLELGDSALYLCASSLASPSYNEQFFGPGTRLTVL.

This clone has more than one count but fewer than ten. This chain joins TRBV6-5 and TRBJ2-7; 8 nucleotides match TRBD1. This CDR3 is built from 14 residues. Germline assignment: CDR1 MNHEY and CDR2 SVGAGI. V lost 5 bases to trimming and J lost 2 bases; unmatched junction nucleotides: 5. The CDR3 region has the DNA TGTGCCAGCAGTCCCCGGGACAGGACCTACGAGCAGTACTTC. Its translation is CASSPRDRTYEQYF.

The chain joins TRBV27 to TRBJ2-5; D ambiguous. V was cut by 7 bases and J by 1 base, with 7 bases left in between. This CDR3 contains 12 residues. CDR1 and CDR2 from the germline V gene are MNHEY and SMNVEV (reference sequence). CDR3: CASTLVQETQYF. In DNA, the CDR3 is TGTGCCAGCACATTGGTCCAAGAGACCCAGTACTTC.

The genes are TRBV9 and TRBJ2-2; D is ambiguous. The V end was cut by 3 bases, the J end by 1 base, with 1 base between. The germline CDR1 and CDR2 sequences are SGDLS and YYNGEE. The CDR3 covers 12 residues. This CDR3 is CASSENTGELFF. The CDR3 nucleotides read TGTGCCAGCAGCGAGAACACCGGGGAGCTGTTTTTT.

The count of this clone is one. The chain links TRBV6-1 to TRBJ1-2; no definite D call. The V gene lost 1 base and the J gene lost 4 bases, with 13 bases spanning the gap. CDR1 MNHNS and CDR2 SASEGT come from the germline V gene. The CDR3 has 15 residues. In DNA form, the CDR3 reads TGTGCCAGCAGTGAAGGGCACAGTATGGCCTATGGCTACACCTTC. Translation gives CASSEGHSMAYGYTF.

The chain has TRBV15 and TRBJ1-5, with TRBD1 matching over 8 bases. Trimming removed 0 bases from V and 5 bases from J; junction bases left unmatched: 3. The CDR3 is made up of 15 amino acids. CDR1 and CDR2 (germline): LNHNV, YYDKDF (reference sequence). CDR3 sequence reads: CATSRDGQGDQPQHF. In DNA, the CDR3 is TGTGCCACCAGCAGAGATGGACAGGGTGATCAGCCCCAGCATTTT.

This clone was seen a few times. The chain carries TRBV2 and TRBJ2-2; the D is unclear. V was pared by 4 bases and J by 0 bases, with 6 bases between. Germline V CDR1 and CDR2: SNHLY, FYNNEI. The CDR3 totals 14 residues. The CDR3 protein is CASSAVANTGELFF. In nucleotides, the CDR3 is TGTGCCAGCAGTGCGGTAGCGAACACCGGGGAGCTGTTTTTT.

This clone was seen a single time. The gene calls are TRBV29-1 and TRBJ1-2, with D perhaps matching TRBD1 (5 bases). V was trimmed by 8 bases and J by 4 bases, leaving 14 bases between them. CDR1 and CDR2 (germline): SQVTM, ANQGSEA. The CDR3 is made up of 12 amino acids. The CDR3 here is CSLRTTSYGYTF. CDR3 in DNA: TGCAGCCTCCGGACAACCTCCTATGGCTACACCTTC. Full variable domain (missing parts from reference TRBV29-1 and TRBJ1-2): SAVISQKPSRDICQRGTSLTIQCQVDSQVTMMFWYRQQPGQSLTLIATANQGSEATYESGFVIDKFPISRPNLTFSTLTVSNMSPEDSSIYLCSLRTTSYGYTFGSGTRLTVV.

In the case of this clone: This CDR3 is also generated by other DNA sequences in the sample. V and J are TRBV28 and TRBJ1-3; D is uncertain. CDR3 length equals 14 residues. Germline V lookup: CDR1 MDHEN, CDR2 SYDVKM. V lost 2 bases and J lost 0, with 5 bases in between. Here the CDR3 DNA reads TGTGCCAGCAGTTTAGGCAGCTCTGGAAACACCATATATTTT. This codes for CASSLGSSGNTIYF.

The chain couples TRBV5-1 to TRBJ2-1; the D gene is possibly TRBD1 (6 bases). The V gene lost 4 bases and the J gene lost 3 bases, with 14 bases spanning the gap. CDR1 is SGHRS, CDR2 YFSETQ, per germline. The CDR3 length is 15 residues. CDR3 sequence (DNA): TGCGCCAGCAGCCTGGACAGAGCGATCTACAATGAGCAGTTCTTC. Translated: CASSLDRAIYNEQFF.

The J gene is TRBJ2-7, the V gene TRBV18; D gene unclear. The CDR3 has 14 amino acids. The germline V gene has CDR1 KGHSH and CDR2 LQKENI. Trimming cost V 6 bases and J 0 bases, with 12 bases left between them. The CDR3 region has the DNA TGTGCCAGCTCCACCGCAAGTGACTCCTACGAGCAGTACTTC. This gives the protein CASSTASDSYEQYF.

The chain joins TRBV11-2 to TRBJ2-5; TRBD2 aligns across 11 bases. CDR1 and CDR2 from the germline V gene are SGHAT and FQNNGV. Germline trimming cut 0 bases from V and 5 bases from J; bases unmatched to any gene: 14. This CDR3 is built from 19 residues. CDR3 in amino acids: CASSLDRGIAGGPQETQYF. The CDR3, as DNA: TGTGCCAGCAGCTTAGATCGGGGAATAGCGGGAGGGCCTCAGGAGACCCAGTACTTC.

V is TRBV5-5 and J is TRBJ1-5; D is uncertain. Germline V gene data show CDR1 as SGHKS and CDR2 as YYEKEE (reference sequence). Trimming took off 4 bases at V and 7 bases at J, with 15 bases between the two ends. The CDR3 sequence is 14 residues long. In DNA, the CDR3 is TGTGCCAGCAGCGTTACCGACGGGCGCCAGCCCCAGCATTTT. Protein sequence: CASSVTDGRQPQHF.

V gene TRBV6-1 combines with J gene TRBJ2-7, with unresolved D. The CDR3 has 13 residues. V was trimmed by 4 bases and J by 7 bases, leaving 14 bases between them. The V gene's germline CDR1 is MNHNS and CDR2 SASEGT. CDR3 DNA: TGTGCCAGCAGTGTCATGGTAGGCCTTGAGCAGTACTTC. This gives the protein CASSVMVGLEQYF.

This clone appeared once. The rearrangement uses TRBV6-1 and TRBJ2-7; 12 bases match TRBD2. This CDR3 is built from 17 residues. Germline V lookup: CDR1 MNHNS, CDR2 SASEGT. V was pared by 0 bases and J by 7 bases, with 10 bases of the junction left unmatched. The CDR3 region is CASSEARTSGVPFEQYF. CDR3 DNA: TGTGCCAGCAGTGAAGCAAGGACTAGCGGGGTCCCCTTTGAGCAGTACTTC.

This clone was recorded once. The rearrangement links TRBV18 to TRBJ2-7; 8 nucleotides align to TRBD2. After removal of 3 bases from V and 5 bases from J, the junction contained 15 bases not matched to a gene. CDR1 and CDR2 from the germline V gene are KGHSH and LQKENI. This CDR3 is 17 amino acids long. CDR3 in DNA: TGTGCCAGCTCACCGGGGGGTGGAGCGGGGGCCCGGAACGAGCAGTACTTC. This gives the protein CASSPGGGAGARNEQYF.

This clone is a singleton in its sample. The chain has TRBV27 and TRBJ2-2; 7 bases map to TRBD2. The V gene end was trimmed by 2 bases and the J gene end by 5 bases; junction bases not matched to a gene: 8. This CDR3 has 16 residues. Germline CDR1 MNHEY, CDR2 SMNVEV (reference sequence). CDR3 nucleotides: TGTGCCAGCAGTTTAACGGGGGAGGGACGGACCGGGGAGCTGTTTTTT. This sequence encodes CASSLTGEGRTGELFF.